The T cell receptor beta chain described here comes from a study of T-cell reconstitution after alpha-beta-depleted transplantation in children. TCRbeta library construction was performed incorporating unique molecular identifiers. TCRdb reprocessed the PCR reads with MiXCR, giving one entry per CDR3 protein. The sample yields about 360,000 distinct CDR3 sequences, about 14% seen once. CDR1 KGHSH and CDR2 LQKENI come from the germline V gene. V lost 0 bases and J 2 bases, leaving 8 bases between the germline ends. The CDR3 has 15 amino acids. The TCR sequence derives from a human donor who donated a stem cell graft to a child with Fanconi anemia. The sample was PBMCs, taken from the stem cell graft. V usage is TRBV18 and J usage is TRBJ2-1; a possible D gene is TRBD2 (6 bases). The CDR3: CASSPPGGTYNEQFF. For the CDR3, the DNA is TGTGCCAGCTCACCACCGGGGGGAACCTACAATGAGCAGTTCTTC.